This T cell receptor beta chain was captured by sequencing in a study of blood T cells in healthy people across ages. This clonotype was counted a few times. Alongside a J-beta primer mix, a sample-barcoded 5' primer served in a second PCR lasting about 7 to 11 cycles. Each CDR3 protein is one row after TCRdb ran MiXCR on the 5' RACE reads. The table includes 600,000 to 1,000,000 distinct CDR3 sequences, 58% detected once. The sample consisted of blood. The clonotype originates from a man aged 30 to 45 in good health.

CDR3 residues: CASSHGQANYGYTF. Here the CDR3 DNA reads TGTGCCAGCAGCCACGGGCAGGCTAACTATGGCTACACCTTC. The V gene is TRBV6-6, the J gene TRBJ1-2, with D uncertain. This CDR3 has 14 residues. Germline V gene data show CDR1 as MNHNY and CDR2 as SVGAGI (reference sequence). V lost 6 bases and J 0 bases, leaving 11 bases between the germline ends.